What follows are 17 T cell receptor beta chains derived from one specimen sequenced in a study of blood T cells in healthy people across ages. A second roughly 7 to 12 cycle PCR used barcoded and J-beta primers. TCRdb analysed the 5' RACE reads with MiXCR anew, one entry per CDR3 protein. Here the sample spans 1,500,000 or so distinct CDR3 sequences, approximately 59% being singletons. The sample was blood. The source is a man between 18 and 29 years old in good health.

The V and J genes are TRBV4-1 and TRBJ2-5, with 9 bases matching TRBD1. CDR3 length equals 14 residues. With V trimmed by 2 bases and J by 6 bases, 4 bases remained unmatched. Germline-derived CDR1 and CDR2 are MGHRA and YSYEKL. For the CDR3, the DNA is TGCGCCAGCAGCCAACCACAGGGGGCTAAGACCCAGTACTTC. It yields the protein CASSQPQGAKTQYF.

V and J are TRBV19 and TRBJ2-5, with D perhaps assigned TRBD1 or TRBD2 (5 bases each). V dropped 4 bases and J dropped 1 base, with 13 bases sitting between them. The CDR3 consists of 15 residues. Germline values: CDR1 LNHDA, CDR2 SQIVND (reference sequence). Here the CDR3 reads CASSTPPGTQETQYF. The DNA for the CDR3 is TGTGCCAGTAGTACTCCCCCCGGGACCCAAGAGACCCAGTACTTC. Full variable domain (outside the CDR3, taken from reference TRBV19 and TRBJ2-5): DGGITQSPKYLFRKEGQNVTLSCEQNLNHDAMYWYRQDPGQGLRLIYYSQIVNDFQKGDIAEGYSVSREKKESFPLTVTSAQKNPTAFYLCASSTPPGTQETQYFGPGTRLLVL.

This sequence joins TRBV29-1 and TRBJ2-1; D is perhaps TRBD2 (6 bases). This CDR3 comprises 13 residues. V lost 7 bases to trimming and J lost 3 bases, with 13 bases between them. From germline, CDR1 is SQVTM and CDR2 ANQGSEA. The CDR3 sequence is CSAGEGHYNEQFF. Here the CDR3 DNA reads TGCAGCGCGGGAGAGGGGCACTACAATGAGCAGTTCTTC.

The chain combines TRBV4-2 with TRBJ2-4; 7 bases line up with TRBD1. The CDR3 runs 15 residues. CDR1 is LGHNA, CDR2 YNFKEQ, per germline. Trimming took 0 bases from V and 13 from J; bases not matched to a gene: 12. DNA for the CDR3: TGTGCCAGCAGCCAAGAGGGTCTAGGGGGCAATGAGCAGTACTTC. As protein: CASSQEGLGGNEQYF.

This clonotype has a handful of counts. The chain joins TRBV28 to TRBJ2-7, with 9 positions matching TRBD1. The CDR3 extends over 14 amino acids. The V and J ends lost 6 bases and 4 bases, in that order; junction bases with no gene match: 7. Per the germline V gene, CDR1 is MDHEN and CDR2 is SYDVKM. The CDR3 nucleotides read TGTGCCAGCAGCAGAAACAGGGGGCGATACGAGCAGTACTTC. Translated: CASSRNRGRYEQYF.

Only one count was recorded for this clonotype. The chain employs TRBV29-1 and TRBJ2-1, with D unresolved. The J call is uncertain, as TRBJ2-7 better fits the DNA end. The CDR3 sequence is 13 residues long. Germline CDR1 reads SQVTM; CDR2 reads ANQGSEA. The CDR3 nucleotides are TGCAGCGTTACACCGAGCTCCTACAATGAGCAGTACTTC. Protein sequence: CSVTPSSYNEQYF.

The chain combines TRBV10-3 with TRBJ2-7; D perhaps matches TRBD1 (6 bases). With 9 bases removed from V and 6 bases from J, the gap between germline ends came to 12 bases. This CDR3 has 11 residues. CDR1 is ENHRY, CDR2 SYGVKD, per germline. In DNA, the CDR3 is TGTGCCATAGGCCAGGGGTCCGAGCAGTACTTC. It yields the protein CAIGQGSEQYF.

A few counts support this clonotype. The chain carries TRBV7-9 and TRBJ2-3; D is undetermined. This CDR3 is 15 amino acids long. Germline V lookup: CDR1 SEHNR, CDR2 FQNEAQ (reference sequence). The V end was cut by 4 bases, the J end by 1 base, with 12 bases between. The CDR3 loop is CASSSRWSGTDTQYF. DNA of the CDR3: TGTGCCAGCAGCTCCCGGTGGAGCGGCACAGATACGCAGTATTTT.

This clonotype turned up a few times. The gene calls are TRBV7-9 and TRBJ2-5; tentatively, D is TRBD2 (6 bases). Germline V CDR1 and CDR2: SEHNR, FQNEAQ (reference sequence). With 10 bases removed from V and 5 bases from J, the gap between germline ends came to 17 bases. The CDR3 length is 13 residues. The CDR3 here is CATILVREETQYF. DNA for the CDR3: TGTGCCACCATCCTAGTCCGGGAGGAGACCCAGTACTTC.

The V and J genes are TRBV21-1 and TRBJ1-2; the table's D call, TRBD1, has no DNA check behind it. TRBV21-1 is a pseudogene segment. This CDR3 has 15 residues. The CDR3 loop reads CASSKGPGNGYGYTF. For the CDR3, the DNA is TGTGCCAGCAGCAAGGGCCCGGGAAATGGGTATGGCTACACCTTC.

This clonotype turned up a few times. This chain links TRBV5-1 with TRBJ2-7; the match to TRBD1 covers 8 bases. CDR1 and CDR2 from the germline V gene are SGHRS and YFSETQ. With 2 bases clipped from V and 2 bases from J, the junction kept 6 bases outside the gene matches. The CDR3 sequence is 15 residues long. CDR3 in DNA: TGCGCCAGCAGCTTCGCCCAGGGGGCAGCCTACGAGCAGTACTTC. Translated, it gives CASSFAQGAAYEQYF. Using reference TRBV5-1 and TRBJ2-7 for the parts outside the CDR3, the full variable domain is KAGVTQTPRYLIKTRGQQVTLSCSPISGHRSVSWYQQTPGQGLQFLFEYFSETQRNKGNFPGRFSGRQFSNSRSEMNVSTLELGDSALYLCASSFAQGAAYEQYFGPGTRLTVT.

The gene calls are TRBV5-1 and TRBJ2-1, with 14 nucleotides matching TRBD2. V dropped 3 bases and J dropped 5; count of bases not matched to a gene: 4. The CDR3 runs 16 residues. The germline CDR1 and CDR2 sequences are SGHRS and YFSETQ. CDR3 coding DNA: TGCGCCAGCAGCTCGGGACTAGCGGGGGTCAACAATGAGCAGTTCTTC. Translated, it gives CASSSGLAGVNNEQFF.

The chain employs TRBV13 and TRBJ2-3; D is ambiguous. The V gene lost 7 bases and the J gene lost 2 bases, with 13 bases spanning the gap. In germline, CDR1 is PRHDT, CDR2 FYEKMQ (reference sequence). This CDR3 comprises 14 residues. The CDR3 coding sequence is TGTGCCAGCAAATCTGGATCCGACACAGATACGCAGTATTTT. Protein sequence: CASKSGSDTDTQYF.

J is TRBJ2-1 and V is TRBV14; tentatively, D is TRBD1 (5 bases). There are 14 residues in the CDR3. Germline assignment: CDR1 SGHDN and CDR2 FVKESK. V was trimmed by 1 base and J by 8 bases, leaving 12 bases between them. The CDR3 bases are TGTGCCAGCAGCCAAGGGCCCATAGGGGATGAGCAGTTCTTC. This encodes CASSQGPIGDEQFF.

J is TRBJ2-3 and V is TRBV5-1; D gene uncertain. CDR1 is SGHRS, CDR2 YFSETQ, per germline. The CDR3 contains 16 residues. Trimming pared 4 bases from V and 1 base from J, leaving 16 bases between. The CDR3 protein is CASSNSLGPRTDTQYF. DNA for the CDR3: TGCGCCAGCAGCAACAGTCTTGGTCCCCGCACAGATACGCAGTATTTT.

V and J are TRBV6-2 or TRBV6-3 and TRBJ2-3; no clear D gene. The CDR3 length is 12 residues. Deletions cut 7 bases from V and 8 bases from J, with 13 bases between. Germline CDR1 is MNHEY and CDR2 is SVGEGT. Here the CDR3 DNA reads TGTGCCAGCACCTACGGTGCCGGTACGCAGTATTTT. It yields the protein CASTYGAGTQYF.

This sequence joins TRBV7-2 and TRBJ2-1, with 11 nucleotides matching TRBD2. The end of the DNA is better explained by TRBJ2-7, so the J call may be wrong. The CDR3 covers 17 residues. Germline lookup yields CDR1 SGHTA and CDR2 FQGNSA. CDR3 nucleotides: TGTGCCAGCAGCGGACTAGCGGGTACTAGCTCCTACAATGAGCAGTACTTC. Amino acids: CASSGLAGTSSYNEQYF.